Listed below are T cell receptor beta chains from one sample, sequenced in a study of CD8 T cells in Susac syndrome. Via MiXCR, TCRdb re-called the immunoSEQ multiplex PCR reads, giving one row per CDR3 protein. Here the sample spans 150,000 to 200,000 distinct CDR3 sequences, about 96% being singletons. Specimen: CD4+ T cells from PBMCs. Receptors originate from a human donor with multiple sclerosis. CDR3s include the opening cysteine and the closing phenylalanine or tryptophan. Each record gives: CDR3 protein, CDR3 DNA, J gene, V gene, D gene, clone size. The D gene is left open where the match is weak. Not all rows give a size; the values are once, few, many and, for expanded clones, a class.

CSARSGLAGTNEQFF TGCAGTGCTAGGTCGGGCCTAGCGGGAACCAATGAGCAGTTCTTC TRBJ2-1 TRBV20-1 TRBD2 .
CASRPSRNTEQYF TGTGCCAGCAGACCCTCCCGGAACACAGAGCAGTACTTC TRBJ2-7 TRBV27 . .
CASSSGGIIYEQYF TGTGCCAGCAGTTCGGGCGGGATAATCTACGAGCAGTACTTC TRBJ2-7 TRBV6-2/TRBV6-3 . .
CASSQAFYRGQWDYGYTF TGTGCCAGCAGCCAAGCCTTTTACAGGGGGCAGTGGGACTATGGCTACACCTTC TRBJ1-2 TRBV3-1 TRBD1 .
CSASLGANVLTF TGCAGTGCTAGCTTGGGGGCCAACGTCCTGACTTTC TRBJ2-6 TRBV20-1 . .
CASSLGRAVEQFF TGTGCCAGCAGCTTAGGCAGGGCCGTTGAGCAGTTCTTC TRBJ2-1 TRBV7-8 . .
CATGTPAGYGYTF TGTGCCACTGGGACCCCCGCGGGATATGGCTACACCTTC TRBJ1-2 TRBV28 . .
CSPLLGAGYNEQFF TGCAGCCCACTCTTGGGGGCGGGTTACAATGAGCAGTTCTTC TRBJ2-1 TRBV29-1 . .
CASRLGEPGYNEQFF TGTGCCAGCAGACTGGGAGAACCAGGCTACAATGAGCAGTTCTTC TRBJ2-1 TRBV11-1 . .
CASSPRGTEGYTF TGTGCCAGCAGCCCGAGAGGGACAGAAGGCTACACCTTC TRBJ1-2 TRBV3-1 TRBD1 .
CASSYAGTGNVLTF TGCGCCAGCAGCTATGCCGGGACAGGCAACGTCCTGACTTTC TRBJ2-6 TRBV5-1 TRBD1 .
CASSRSGRVDEQFF TGTGCCAGCAGCCGAAGCGGGAGGGTCGATGAGCAGTTCTTC TRBJ2-1 TRBV14 TRBD2 .
CASSSPGPGSQETQYF TGTGCCAGCAGCTCCCCGGGACCTGGCTCCCAAGAGACCCAGTACTTC TRBJ2-5 TRBV7-9 . .
CASSPTVQETQYF TGTGCCAGCAGTCCGACGGTCCAAGAGACCCAGTACTTC TRBJ2-5 TRBV12-3/TRBV12-4 . once
CASSLGGPGNEQYF TGTGCCAGCAGCCTAGGGGGGCCGGGTAACGAGCAGTACTTC TRBJ2-7 TRBV3-1 . .